These 2 T cell receptor beta chains share one sample of origin, sequenced in a study of T cell changes during pregnancy in multiple sclerosis. The assay was immunoSEQ multiplex PCR, and TCRdb's table has in-frame clones only and misses some. There are 39,000 or so clones in the sample; 94% occur only once, and roughly 8.1% lies in the top ten. Sequenced material: CD8+ T cells from peripheral blood mononuclear cells, taken in the third trimester of pregnancy. Receptors originate from a female donor with multiple sclerosis, enrolled in a pregnancy study.

The chain combines TRBV28 with TRBJ2-2; D may be TRBD1 (6 bases). The CDR3 is made up of 14 amino acids. Germline V gene sequence: CDR1 MDHEN, CDR2 SYDVKM. V was pared by 3 bases and J by 7 bases, with 12 bases between. CDR3 DNA sequence: TGTGCCAGCAGTTTGGCAGGGACAATCGGGGAGCTGTTTTTT. As protein: CASSLAGTIGELFF.

This clone was observed a single time. The V gene is TRBV28, the J gene TRBJ1-1; D ambiguous. V was pared by 6 bases and J by 1 base, with 9 bases between. This CDR3 contains 13 residues. Germline V lookup: CDR1 MDHEN, CDR2 SYDVKM. CDR3 residues: CASRLSSNTEAFF. The CDR3 DNA reads TGTGCCAGCAGACTCTCCTCGAACACTGAAGCTTTCTTT.